Below, one TCR beta chain is given with its context. This record comes from a study of PD-1 blockade in classical Hodgkin lymphoma. Sequencing used immunoSEQ multiplex PCR; TCRdb keeps in-frame clones, though not all of them. The sample lists about 150,000 clones, around 84% occurring once. All the patients suffered relapse after autologous stem cell transplantation, and brentuximab vedotin exposure differed. The germline gives CDR1 SGDLS, CDR2 YYNGEE. Trimming took 0 bases from V and 4 from J, leaving 15 bases between them. This CDR3 is built from 16 residues. This chain connects TRBV9 to TRBJ2-3; possibly TRBD2 for D (6 bases). The clonotype was recovered from a human donor with classical Hodgkin lymphoma. Here the sequenced sample was peripheral blood mononuclear cells (PBMCs), taken before the second cycle of nivolumab. This CDR3 is CASSVDGTGYADTQYF. CDR3 bases: TGTGCCAGCAGCGTAGACGGGACTGGTTACGCAGATACGCAGTATTTT.